What follows is one T cell receptor (beta chain) and its context. What it binds is not known. Germline V lookup: CDR1 DFQATT, CDR2 SNEGSKA (reference sequence). Trimming took off 3 bases at V and 0 bases at J, with 14 bases between the two ends. The CDR3 has 16 residues. Time point defined: blood at routine non-recurrence follow-up after resection. No cell sorting; template was whole RNA from tumor, lung tissue or PBMC. This specimen belongs to a study of spatial heterogeneity in lung cancer. Overall study: The follow-up PBMC samples were sequenced whenever they were available. The median time to follow-up was two to three years after resection. The study, taken as a whole, reports: Blood carried ubiquitous expanded tumor TCRs more at resection than follow-up.

TCR cDNA molecules each carried a unique molecular identifier. TCRdb ran MiXCR on the 5' RACE reads and lists one entry per CDR3 protein. The sample contains roughly 120,000 distinct CDR3 sequences, 12% of which appear only once. The TCR was taken from a male donor with early-stage non-small cell lung cancer. Sequences were derived from PBMCs, sampled at follow-up. V usage is TRBV20-1 and J usage is TRBJ2-2; maybe TRBD1 (6 bases). The chain's CDR3 is CSASSIWTANTGELFF. CDR3 coding DNA: TGCAGTGCTAGTAGTATTTGGACAGCGAACACCGGGGAGCTGTTTTTT.